This TCR beta chain was profiled in a study of glioma-infiltrating T cells after dendritic cell vaccination. Clones were read by immunoSEQ multiplex PCR, and TCRdb kept only the in-frame ones, dropping some. This table holds around 96,000 clones, roughly three quarters found once. This clone has just one count. Trimming removed 2 bases from V and 2 bases from J, with 17 bases in between. The CDR3 totals 16 residues. The germline V gene has CDR1 GTSNPN and CDR2 SVGIG (reference sequence). The input for sequencing was blood, taken before dendritic cell vaccination. The rearrangement uses TRBV30 and TRBJ2-3, with D perhaps matching TRBD1 (6 bases). The TCR was taken from a human donor with glioblastoma. CDR3 sequence reads: CAWSHRAYLVTDTQYF. CDR3 in DNA: TGTGCCTGGAGTCACAGGGCCTACCTTGTCACAGATACGCAGTATTTT.